This T cell receptor (beta chain) was captured by sequencing in a study of blood T cell repertoires in COVID-19. Overall study: The United States, Italy and Spain provided the acute and convalescent COVID-19 samples. The analysed material was cDNA or gDNA that came from T cells, B-cell-depleted T cells, or PBMCs.

Assignments of participants to cohorts depended upon their own reported clinical history. The table lists this clone with a count of one. As originally analysed: Estimation of nucleated cell counts relied on the amplification of reference gene primers. Sequencing was performed with immunoSEQ multiplex PCR; in TCRdb, only in-frame clones are kept and a portion is missing. V and J calls and clone size come straight from that table; D and trimming were deduced from the DNA. The sample holds about 250,000 clones; roughly 85% are singletons and the top ten take about 8.2%. Germline V lookup: CDR1 LGHNA, CDR2 YSLEER. The CDR3 runs to 15 residues. V lost 4 bases to trimming and J lost 11 bases; unmatched junction nucleotides: 14.

The sequenced sample was PBMCs or T cells enriched from blood (not recorded which). V and J are TRBV4-3 and TRBJ2-3, with 8 positions matching TRBD2. This sequence was found in a woman between 45 and 65 years old with acute COVID-19. The DNA of the CDR3 is TGCGCCAGCAGCCCAGCGGGCAAACGGGGGGGCGAGCAGTATTTT. It specifies CASSPAGKRGGEQYF.